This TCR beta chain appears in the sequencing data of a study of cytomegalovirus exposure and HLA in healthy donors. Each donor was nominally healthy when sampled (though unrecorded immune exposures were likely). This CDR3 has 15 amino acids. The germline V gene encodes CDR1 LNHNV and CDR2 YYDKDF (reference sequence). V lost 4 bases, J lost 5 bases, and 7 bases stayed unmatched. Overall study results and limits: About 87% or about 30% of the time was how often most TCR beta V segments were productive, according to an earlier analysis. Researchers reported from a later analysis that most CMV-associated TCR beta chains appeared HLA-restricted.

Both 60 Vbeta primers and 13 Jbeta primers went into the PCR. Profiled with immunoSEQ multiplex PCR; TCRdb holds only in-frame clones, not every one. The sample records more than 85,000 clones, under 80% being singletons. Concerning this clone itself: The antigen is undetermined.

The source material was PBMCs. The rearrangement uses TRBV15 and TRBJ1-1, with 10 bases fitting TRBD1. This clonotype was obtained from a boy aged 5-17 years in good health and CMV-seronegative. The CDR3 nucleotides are TGTGCCACCAGCACCTGGACAGGGGGTGGAACTGAAGCTTTCTTT. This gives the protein CATSTWTGGGTEAFF.